The entry below gives a single T cell receptor beta chain sequence along with its context. This record belongs to a study of cytomegalovirus exposure and HLA in healthy donors. The donors (healthy individuals) were bone marrow donors. The CDR3 is made up of 14 amino acids. V lost 1 base and J lost 4; bases outside the gene matches: 2. Germline CDR1 GTSNPN, CDR2 SVGIG (reference sequence). The PCR employed 60 Vbeta primers together with 13 Jbeta primers. Repertoires were generated with immunoSEQ multiplex PCR, while TCRdb's copy carries only in-frame clones and drops some. The table records 120,000 or so clones, 15% to 20% of them present only once.

Sequencing used PBMCs. This receptor was taken from a female donor in good health and CMV-seropositive. This chain joins TRBV30 and TRBJ1-4, with TRBD1 identical over 8 bases. The CDR3 protein is CAWSAGQGNEKLFF. CDR3 bases: TGTGCCTGGAGTGCCGGACAGGGTAATGAAAAACTGTTTTTT.